Shown below are 14 T cell receptor beta chains from a single sample sequenced in a study of sequential checkpoint blockade in melanoma. Data came from immunoSEQ multiplex PCR; TCRdb stores just in-frame clones and leaves some out. The sample carries around 35,000 clones, 30% to 35% recorded once. The treatment: randomized to nivolumab then ipilimumab (arm A) or the reverse (arm B). Source: tumor tissue (inferred from file names), taken from a patient given nivolumab and ipilimumab in sequence. The receptors were gathered from a human donor with melanoma.

J is TRBJ2-7 and V is TRBV28, with 12 bases identical to TRBD2. Looked up from germline, CDR1 is MDHEN and CDR2 is SYDVKM. The CDR3 has 15 residues. V lost 3 bases and J lost 7; bases outside the gene matches: 7. DNA of the CDR3: TGTGCCAGCAGTTTGCCTAGCGGGGGGGCCGGGGAGCAGTACTTC. This encodes CASSLPSGGAGEQYF.

Only a few counts were recorded for this clone. The chain has TRBV19 and TRBJ2-3; D gene unclear. The length of the CDR3 is 13 residues. V was clipped by 8 bases and J by 5 bases, with 14 bases between them. Germline assignment: CDR1 LNHDA and CDR2 SQIVND (reference sequence). Here the CDR3 DNA reads TGTGCCAGTCAACGAGCAGGCATAGATACGCAGTATTTT. Protein sequence: CASQRAGIDTQYF.

This clone was recorded a few times. This chain links TRBV6-8 with TRBJ1-2, with D unresolved. V lost 5 bases and J lost 5, with 12 bases in between. This CDR3 is built from 13 residues. The germline gives CDR1 MNHGY, CDR2 SAAAGT. CDR3 loop: CASSDIGRYGYTF. DNA for the CDR3: TGTGCCAGCAGTGATATAGGGAGATATGGCTACACCTTC.

The sample holds a few counts of this clone. The chain recombines TRBV11-3 with TRBJ1-2; the D is unclear. Germline CDR1 and CDR2: SGHNT and YENEEA. There are 15 residues in the CDR3. Trimming stripped 5 bases from V and 5 bases from J, with 18 bases between. CDR3 region: CASSPRWQRSYGYTF. The CDR3 DNA reads TGTGCCAGCAGCCCGCGGTGGCAGCGAAGTTATGGCTACACCTTC. Filled out from reference TRBV11-3 and TRBJ1-2, the complete variable domain reads EAGVVQSPRYKIIEKKQPVAFWCNPISGHNTLYWYLQNLGQGPELLIRYENEEAVDDSQLPKDRFSAERLKGVDSTLKIQPAELGDSAVYLCASSPRWQRSYGYTFGSGTRLTVV.

The chain combines TRBV18 with TRBJ1-1; a weak D match, TRBD1 (6 bases). V lost 7 bases and J 4 bases, leaving 19 bases between the germline ends. The CDR3 runs to 15 residues. CDR1 KGHSH and CDR2 LQKENI come from the germline V gene. CDR3 protein: CASLGGGGGVTEAFF. As DNA, the CDR3 is TGTGCCAGCTTGGGGGGCGGGGGAGGCGTCACTGAAGCTTTCTTT.

This clone was seen repeatedly, ten times or more. The rearrangement joins TRBV11-3 to TRBJ1-2, with D maybe TRBD1 (5 bases). V gave up 1 base and J gave up 8 bases, with 17 bases separating them. Germline CDR1 reads SGHNT; CDR2 reads YENEEA. The length of the CDR3 is 15 residues. The CDR3 region is CASSLGGAGSKGYTF. CDR3 DNA: TGTGCCAGCAGCTTAGGAGGGGCAGGGAGTAAGGGCTACACCTTC. Supplemented by reference TRBV11-3 and TRBJ1-2, the full variable domain reads EAGVVQSPRYKIIEKKQPVAFWCNPISGHNTLYWYLQNLGQGPELLIRYENEEAVDDSQLPKDRFSAERLKGVDSTLKIQPAELGDSAVYLCASSLGGAGSKGYTFGSGTRLTVV.

V gene TRBV28 combines with J gene TRBJ1-5; D is perhaps TRBD1 (6 bases). Germline V gives CDR1 MDHEN, CDR2 SYDVKM. V dropped 8 bases and J dropped 6 bases, with 20 bases sitting between them. The CDR3 runs 15 residues. In nucleotides, the CDR3 is TGTGCCAGCCACGGGGGGGACACCGGAATTCAGCCCCAGCATTTT. Residues: CASHGGDTGIQPQHF. The full variable domain, completed using reference TRBV28 and TRBJ1-5, is DVKVTQSSRYLVKRTGEKVFLECVQDMDHENMFWYRQDPGLGLRLIYFSYDVKMKEKGDIPEGYSVSREKKERFSLILESASTNQTSMYLCASHGGDTGIQPQHFGDGTRLSIL.

This clone was seen more than once but under ten times. The chain recombines TRBV11-3 with TRBJ1-2, with no clear D. The V end lost 5 bases, the J end lost 0 bases, and 16 bases lay between the germline ends. Per germline, CDR1 SGHNT and CDR2 YENEEA. This CDR3 spans 16 amino acids. The CDR3: CASSLAGGETNYGYTF. In DNA, the CDR3 is TGTGCCAGCAGCCTCGCGGGTGGGGAGACTAACTATGGCTACACCTTC. The full variable domain, completed using reference TRBV11-3 and TRBJ1-2, is EAGVVQSPRYKIIEKKQPVAFWCNPISGHNTLYWYLQNLGQGPELLIRYENEEAVDDSQLPKDRFSAERLKGVDSTLKIQPAELGDSAVYLCASSLAGGETNYGYTFGSGTRLTVV.

V is TRBV19 and J is TRBJ1-2; D call uncertain. CDR1 is LNHDA and CDR2 is SQIVND in the germline V gene (reference sequence). V lost 7 bases, J lost 0 bases, and 6 bases lay in between. The CDR3 is 12 amino acids. The CDR3 reads CASMSPNYGYTF. The CDR3 bases are TGTGCCAGTATGAGCCCTAACTATGGCTACACCTTC.

V gene TRBV19 combines with J gene TRBJ2-3, with 7 nucleotides matching TRBD1. The CDR3 contains 18 residues. The germline gives CDR1 LNHDA, CDR2 SQIVND (reference sequence). V shed 9 bases and J 2 bases; nucleotides not matched to a gene: 20. The chain's CDR3 is CASRRRPGTASNTDTQYF. In DNA form, the CDR3 reads TGTGCCAGCCGGCGAAGACCCGGGACAGCCTCTAACACAGATACGCAGTATTTT.

The table lists this clone with a count of one. The V gene is TRBV18, the J gene TRBJ2-6; D could derive from TRBD1 or TRBD2 (5 bases each). Germline CDR1 reads KGHSH; CDR2 reads LQKENI. Trimming cost V 0 bases and J 4 bases, with 16 bases left between them. The CDR3 is 18 residues long. Here the CDR3 reads CASSPPGRDPAGANVLTF. The CDR3 DNA reads as TGTGCCAGCTCACCACCGGGACGGGATCCAGCAGGGGCCAACGTCCTGACTTTC.

The table lists this clone with a few counts. The chain carries TRBV6-8 and TRBJ2-1; the match to TRBD2 covers 9 bases. The germline V gene has CDR1 MNHGY and CDR2 SAAAGT. The V gene end was trimmed by 6 bases and the J gene end by 8 bases; junction bases not matched to a gene: 11. This CDR3 has 15 amino acids. CDR3 bases: TGTGCCAGCAGAGCGGGGGGCCTCTCCGGGGATGAGCAGTTCTTC. It specifies CASRAGGLSGDEQFF.

This clone was counted a few times. The chain recombines TRBV6-8 with TRBJ2-1; D unresolved. V lost 3 bases and J 5 bases, leaving 14 bases between the germline ends. Germline V CDR1 and CDR2: MNHGY, SAAAGT. The CDR3 is made up of 15 amino acids. CDR3 nucleotides: TGTGCCAGCAGTTATTTTAGTCAACTGGACAATGAGCAGTTCTTC. It specifies CASSYFSQLDNEQFF.

This clone was seen once. The chain carries TRBV29-1 and TRBJ2-2; D call uncertain. Germline V CDR1 and CDR2: SQVTM, ANQGSEA. Trimming shortened V by 6 bases and J by 2 bases, and 10 bases separated the two germline ends. The CDR3 spans 13 residues. CDR3 in DNA: TGCAGCGTCTTGGGGTCCAACACCGGGGAGCTGTTTTTT. Its translation: CSVLGSNTGELFF.